The rows below give T cell receptor beta chains drawn from one sample of a study of T cell repertoires in cytomegalovirus infection. TCRdb independently ran MiXCR on the reads; one entry per CDR3 protein. This repertoire shows approximately 500,000 distinct CDR3 sequences, approximately 26% found once; its top ten account for about 12%. Sequencing was performed on PBMCs. These receptors all come from a human donor in good health (CMV status not recorded). Some clones in this sample may be carry-over from other donors' samples. The CDR3 runs from the conserved cysteine through the conserved F or W. D genes are given only for firm matches. The size field is filled for only some rows; it gives once, few, many or a size class.

V	size	D	J	DNA	CDR3
TRBV20-1	NA	NA	TRBJ1-5	TGCAGTGCTAGAGCGGGGGGAGATCAGCCCCAGCATTTT	CSARAGGDQPQHF
TRBV15	NA	NA	TRBJ2-2	TGTGCCACCTTGGGAAAACGCACCGGGGAGCTGTTTTTT	CATLGKRTGELFF
TRBV7-8	many	TRBD1	TRBJ1-2	TGTGCCAGCAGCTCGAGAGTACCGGGACAGGCGCTGACCAGCGGGGGCTACACCTTC	CASSSRVPGQALTSGGYTF
TRBV29-1	NA	NA	TRBJ1-2	TGCAGCGTTCTCGGGACATCGGGCACCTATGGCTACACCTTC	CSVLGTSGTYGYTF
TRBV7-2	many	NA	TRBJ1-6	TGTGCCAGCAGCTTATTGACAGGCCCCTATAATTCACCCCTCCACTTT	CASSLLTGPYNSPLHF
TRBV5-4	NA	TRBD2	TRBJ2-6	TGTGCCAGCAGCGCGGGACTAGCGGGAGGGCCAGGAGCTGGGGCCAACGTCCTGACTTTC	CASSAGLAGGPGAGANVLTF
TRBV5-6	NA	TRBD1	TRBJ2-2	TGTGCCAGCAGCGCCCGTGGCAGGGGGAACAACACCGGGGAGCTGTTTTTT	CASSARGRGNNTGELFF
TRBV5-1	few	TRBD2	TRBJ2-3	TGCGCCAGCAGCTGGGGACTAGCGGAAGATACGCAGTATTTT	CASSWGLAEDTQYF
TRBV5-1	NA	NA	TRBJ2-6	TGCGCCAGCAGCCCTTGGGAGAGGCGACTGTCTGGGGCCAACGTCCTGACTTTC	CASSPWERRLSGANVLTF
TRBV7-9	few	NA	TRBJ2-1	TGTGCCAGCAGCTTAGAGAGTACAATAGATGAGCAGTTCTTC	CASSLESTIDEQFF